What follows are 24 T cell receptor beta chains derived from one specimen sequenced in a study of T cell changes during pregnancy in multiple sclerosis (dated by TCRdb to between 2018 and 2021). Library preparation used the immunoSEQ multiplex PCR assay. The immuneACCESS repertoire file appears here via TCRdb, limited to in-frame rearrangements. These files lack a portion of the clones; in checked studies, under half of the deficit traces to unresolved V genes, and the cause of the others is not known. The sample yields about 40,000 clones; around nine tenths were counted once. 0.43% of the sample is in the top ten clones. Sequenced here: CD4+ T cells from peripheral blood mononuclear cells, sampled in the third trimester of pregnancy. These receptor sequences come from a female donor with multiple sclerosis, enrolled in a pregnancy study.

This clone occurred a few times. This chain links TRBV15 with TRBJ1-1; 7 nucleotides agree with TRBD1. CDR3 size: 13 residues. Germline CDR1 reads LNHNV; CDR2 reads YYDKDF (reference sequence). J was trimmed by 5 bases and V by 7 bases; bases with no gene match: 7. CDR3 sequence (DNA): TGTGCCACCACTCTACAGGGGAGGACTGAAGCTTTCTTT. Residues: CATTLQGRTEAFF.

This sequence joins TRBV7-9 and TRBJ2-4; TRBD2 aligns across 12 bases. The length of the CDR3 is 17 residues. After removal of 6 bases from V and 7 bases from J, the junction contained 13 bases not matched to a gene. Germline assignment: CDR1 SEHNR and CDR2 FQNEAQ (reference sequence). CDR3 in DNA: TGTGCCAGCAGTAGACCCTCCGCGACTAGCGGGAGTAACATTCAGTACTTC. This gives the protein CASSRPSATSGSNIQYF.

The chain uses TRBV30 and TRBJ2-1; D might be TRBD2 (6 bases). Germline values: CDR1 GTSNPN, CDR2 SVGIG (reference sequence). Trimming removed 3 bases from V and 3 bases from J, with 15 bases in between. There are 15 residues in the CDR3. DNA of the CDR3: TGTGCCTGGAGGAGGTCTAGCGAACGCTACAATGAGCAGTTCTTC. Residues: CAWRRSSERYNEQFF.

This clone has more than one count but fewer than ten. The chain joins TRBV5-1 to TRBJ2-7, with 7 bases identical to TRBD2. Germline CDR1 reads SGHRS; CDR2 reads YFSETQ. This CDR3 has 13 amino acids. After removal of 3 bases from V and 7 bases from J, the junction contained 7 bases not matched to a gene. The CDR3 coding sequence is TGCGCCAGCAGCTCCATACGACTAGCTGAGCAGTACTTC. Its protein is CASSSIRLAEQYF.

The chain is built from TRBV5-1 and TRBJ2-3, with D perhaps matching TRBD1 (6 bases). Trimming cost V 1 base and J 3 bases, with 15 bases left between them. CDR1 and CDR2 from the germline V gene are SGHRS and YFSETQ. The CDR3 consists of 16 residues. The CDR3 DNA follows: TGCGCCAGCAGCTTGTCGAAGGACAGAATGACAGATACGCAGTATTTT. It yields the protein CASSLSKDRMTDTQYF.

V is TRBV5-1 and J is TRBJ2-3; weak D call: TRBD2 (7 bases). V lost 3 bases to trimming and J lost 2 bases, with 13 bases between them. The CDR3 spans 15 residues. CDR1 SGHRS and CDR2 YFSETQ come from the germline V gene. The CDR3 DNA is TGCGCCAGCAGCTGGGGGGGGCTGAACACAGATACGCAGTATTTT. Protein sequence: CASSWGGLNTDTQYF.

The rearrangement uses TRBV4-1 and TRBJ2-7; 11 nucleotides agree with TRBD2. V trimming: 0 bases; J trimming: 6 bases; junction bases outside the gene matches: 13. Germline CDR1 reads MGHRA; CDR2 reads YSYEKL. The CDR3 spans 18 residues. The CDR3 DNA reads as TGCGCCAGCAGCCAAGAGGGGCTAGCGGGAGGCTCCCCTCGCGAGCAGTACTTC. This codes for CASSQEGLAGGSPREQYF.

This sequence joins TRBV27 and TRBJ1-2, with a tentative D call TRBD1 (6 bases). The CDR3 covers 13 residues. Trimming left V 5 bases short and J 8 bases short, with 15 bases between. Germline CDR1 and CDR2: MNHEY and SMNVEV (reference sequence). CDR3 loop: CASSAQTGGGYTF. The CDR3 nucleotides are TGTGCCAGCAGTGCCCAGACAGGCGGGGGCTACACCTTC.

The CDR3 region is CASSLHRGPGNEQFF. In DNA, the CDR3 is TGTGCCAGCAGCTTACACAGGGGGCCCGGGAATGAGCAGTTCTTC. The rearrangement joins TRBV13 to TRBJ2-1; 9 bases are a match to TRBD1. Germline CDR1 is PRHDT and CDR2 is FYEKMQ (reference sequence). J lost 7 bases, V lost 2 bases, and 6 bases had no gene match. The length of the CDR3 is 15 residues.

This clone was observed a few times. The chain has TRBV5-6 and TRBJ2-7; tentative D call: TRBD2 (6 bases). The germline V gene encodes CDR1 SGHDT and CDR2 YYEEEE. V gave up 4 bases and J gave up 3 bases, with 17 bases separating them. This CDR3 comprises 15 residues. CDR3 coding DNA: TGTGCCAGCAGCCGGGGGATCACAGGAAACTACGAGCAGTACTTC. Protein product: CASSRGITGNYEQYF.

This chain's CDR3 is CASSSGQDFYEQYF. CDR3 coding DNA: TGTGCCAGCAGCTCGGGACAGGACTTCTACGAGCAGTACTTC. The chain joins TRBV7-6 to TRBJ2-7; TRBD1 aligns across 8 bases. V lost 4 bases and J lost 3; bases outside the gene matches: 5. CDR1 and CDR2 from the germline V gene are SGHVS and FNYEAQ. CDR3 length: 14 residues.

This clone was counted a single time. This chain links TRBV5-1 with TRBJ2-1; 10 bases line up with TRBD1. The CDR3 length is 17 residues. The V gene end was trimmed by 5 bases and the J gene end by 3 bases; junction bases not matched to a gene: 11. The V gene's germline CDR1 is SGHRS and CDR2 YFSETQ. CDR3 bases: TGCGCCAGCAGGGGGACAGGGGATCGAGCAAGCTACAATGAGCAGTTCTTC. The encoded protein is CASRGTGDRASYNEQFF.

This clone was seen only a few times. V usage is TRBV30 and J usage is TRBJ1-5, with D possibly being TRBD1 (6 bases). CDR3 size: 17 residues. V gave up 0 bases and J gave up 7 bases, with 22 bases separating them. Per germline, CDR1 GTSNPN and CDR2 SVGIG (reference sequence). CDR3 sequence reads: CAWSVQSDSRPGQPQHF. The CDR3 DNA reads as TGTGCCTGGAGTGTACAGTCGGACAGCCGACCAGGGCAGCCCCAGCATTTT.

The chain couples TRBV7-2 to TRBJ1-1; 10 nucleotides agree with TRBD1. Germline lookup yields CDR1 SGHTA and CDR2 FQGNSA. The CDR3 is made up of 15 amino acids. The junction had 8 bases not matched to a gene; V was cut back by 3 bases and J by 7 bases. This CDR3 reads CASSFQTGGENEAFF. DNA for the CDR3: TGTGCCAGCAGCTTTCAGACAGGGGGCGAAAATGAAGCTTTCTTT.

The rearrangement joins TRBV18 to TRBJ1-5; D gene uncertain. Trimming cost V 1 base and J 0 bases, with 10 bases left between them. The CDR3 runs 16 residues. Germline V lookup: CDR1 KGHSH, CDR2 LQKENI. CDR3 region: CASSPQTAYSNQPQHF. The CDR3 bases are TGTGCCAGCTCACCACAAACAGCTTATAGCAATCAGCCCCAGCATTTT.

The chain uses TRBV5-4 and TRBJ1-3; 9 bases fit TRBD1. The V gene's germline CDR1 is SGHNT and CDR2 YYREEE (reference sequence). Trimming removed 4 bases from V and 0 bases from J; junction bases left unmatched: 5. The CDR3 length is 16 residues. DNA of the CDR3: TGTGCCAGCAGCCCGGGACAGGGCGGCTCTGGAAACACCATATATTTT. This gives the protein CASSPGQGGSGNTIYF. Looking up the rest from reference TRBV5-4 and TRBJ1-3 gives the full variable domain: ETGVTQSPTHLIKTRGQQVTLRCSSQSGHNTVSWYQQALGQGPQFIFQYYREEENGRGNFPPRFSGLQFPNYSSELNVNALELDDSALYLCASSPGQGGSGNTIYFGEGSWLTVV.

V is TRBV7-7 and J is TRBJ2-5; the match to TRBD2 covers 8 bases. The CDR3 runs 14 residues. Germline CDR1 is SSHAT and CDR2 is FNYEAQ (reference sequence). Unmatched junction bases numbered 3, after V lost 2 bases and J lost 4 bases. In nucleotides, the CDR3 is TGTGCCAGCAGCTTAACGGGGGGGGGAGAGACCCAGTACTTC. This translates into CASSLTGGGETQYF.

This clone appeared once. Here the CDR3 DNA reads TGTGCCAGCAGCTTGGTAGGCACAGTGGTGACCGGGGAGCTGTTTTTT. Protein product: CASSLVGTVVTGELFF. This chain links TRBV7-2 with TRBJ2-2; no clear D. The CDR3 loop spans 16 amino acids. Germline V lookup: CDR1 SGHTA, CDR2 FQGNSA. The V end was cut by 3 bases, the J end by 5 bases, with 16 bases between. Variable domain in full (rest from reference TRBV7-2 and TRBJ2-2): GAGVSQSPSNKVTEKGKDVELRCDPISGHTALYWYRQSLGQGLEFLIYFQGNSAPDKSGLPSDRFSAERTGGSVSTLTIQRTQQEDSAVYLCASSLVGTVVTGELFFGEGSRLTVL.

This clone was observed a single time. V gene TRBV5-1 combines with J gene TRBJ2-1; 9 nucleotides agree with TRBD2. This CDR3 is 15 amino acids long. Germline CDR1 SGHRS, CDR2 YFSETQ. With 0 bases clipped from V and 7 bases from J, the junction kept 5 bases outside the gene matches. The CDR3 bases are TGCGCCAGCAGCTTGGCGTCTAGCGGGATGAATGAGCAGTTCTTC. This gives the protein CASSLASSGMNEQFF.

The chain employs TRBV5-1 and TRBJ1-1; the match to TRBD1 covers 11 bases. The CDR3 consists of 15 residues. Germline lookup yields CDR1 SGHRS and CDR2 YFSETQ. V gave up 4 bases and J gave up 9 bases; unmatched junction bases: 11. The CDR3 region has the DNA TGCGCCAGCAGCCTAAATGCCGGACAGGGGGCAAAAGCTTTCTTT. Translating gives CASSLNAGQGAKAFF.

The CDR3 is CASSASRGQETQYF. CDR3 nucleotides: TGTGCCAGCTCAGCAAGCCGGGGCCAAGAGACCCAGTACTTC. This chain links TRBV18 with TRBJ2-5, with D perhaps matching TRBD2 (5 bases). The V end lost 5 bases, the J end lost 1 base, and 11 bases lay between the germline ends. Germline CDR1 KGHSH, CDR2 LQKENI. This CDR3 region has 14 residues.

The chain has TRBV18 and TRBJ2-3, with D possibly TRBD2 on 6 matching bases. V was cut by 3 bases and J by 3 bases, with 28 bases left in between. CDR3 length equals 20 residues. Germline values: CDR1 KGHSH, CDR2 LQKENI. This CDR3 reads CASSPPNPRPGSRGTDTQYF. In DNA form, the CDR3 reads TGTGCCAGCTCACCTCCAAACCCCCGGCCAGGTAGCCGGGGGACAGATACGCAGTATTTT.

The rearrangement joins TRBV19 to TRBJ1-5, with D possibly matching TRBD1 (6 bases). The germline gives CDR1 LNHDA, CDR2 SQIVND (reference sequence). The CDR3 is 18 residues long. Trimming removed 0 bases at V and 3 bases at J, with 18 bases between. CDR3 sequence (DNA): TGTGCCAGTAGTATAGACACCCCCAGGGGCAGGGTCAATCAGCCCCAGCATTTT. The encoded protein is CASSIDTPRGRVNQPQHF.

A single count supports this clone. The CDR3 bases are TGTGCCAGTAGTATAGATCTAGGGAGAAATCAGCCCCAGCATTTT. Translating it yields CASSIDLGRNQPQHF. The rearrangement links TRBV19 to TRBJ1-5; D ambiguous. V gave up 0 bases and J gave up 4 bases, with 10 bases separating them. The CDR3 covers 15 residues. CDR1 is LNHDA, CDR2 SQIVND, per germline (reference sequence).